This T cell receptor (beta chain) was obtained from a study of radiotherapy plus CTLA-4 blockade in lung cancer. Study-wide results and limits: Response was reportedly best predicted by early blood T cell clone dynamics, with interferon-beta.

The data were produced by immunoSEQ multiplex PCR, yet TCRdb's version contains in-frame clones alone and is incomplete. The data contain about 31,000 clones, around 73% of them seen just once; the ten biggest clones take up around 7.2%. Trimming pared 4 bases from V and 2 bases from J, leaving 8 bases between. CDR1 and CDR2 from the germline V gene are MNHEY and SMNVEV (reference sequence). CDR3 size: 14 residues. Comment on this clone: Its antigen is not known.

Sequencing used peripheral blood, obtained from a patient treated with radiotherapy plus ipilimumab. The clonotype was recovered from a human donor with non-small cell lung cancer who had stable disease on radiotherapy plus ipilimumab. The gene calls are TRBV27 and TRBJ2-2; maybe TRBD2 (6 bases). The CDR3 spells CASSWRGNTGELFF. The DNA of the CDR3 is TGTGCCAGCAGTTGGAGGGGCAACACCGGGGAGCTGTTTTTT.